This T cell receptor (beta chain) was retrieved from a study of blood T cell repertoires in COVID-19. In the source study's methods: Counts of nucleated cells, estimated from reference gene primer amplification, were obtained. Libraries were prepared by immunoSEQ multiplex PCR; TCRdb keeps only in-frame clonotypes and omits some of them. V and J calls plus clone size are reproduced from that table; the DNA served to infer D and trimming. The sample gives more than 140,000 clones, approximately 83% of which show up once; about 1.4% is in the top ten. CDR3 length: 16 amino acids. V dropped 4 bases and J dropped 6; count of bases not matched to a gene: 7. CDR1 and CDR2 (germline): SGHTA, FQGNSA.

This receptor was obtained from a human donor in a cohort sampled during active COVID-19. The specimen was peripheral blood. The gene calls are TRBV7-2 and TRBJ2-7, with TRBD2 matching over 15 bases. The CDR3 nucleotides read TGTGCCAGCAGCTCCCGGACTAGCGGGAGGGTGGGCGAGCAGTACTTC. Translation: CASSSRTSGRVGEQYF.